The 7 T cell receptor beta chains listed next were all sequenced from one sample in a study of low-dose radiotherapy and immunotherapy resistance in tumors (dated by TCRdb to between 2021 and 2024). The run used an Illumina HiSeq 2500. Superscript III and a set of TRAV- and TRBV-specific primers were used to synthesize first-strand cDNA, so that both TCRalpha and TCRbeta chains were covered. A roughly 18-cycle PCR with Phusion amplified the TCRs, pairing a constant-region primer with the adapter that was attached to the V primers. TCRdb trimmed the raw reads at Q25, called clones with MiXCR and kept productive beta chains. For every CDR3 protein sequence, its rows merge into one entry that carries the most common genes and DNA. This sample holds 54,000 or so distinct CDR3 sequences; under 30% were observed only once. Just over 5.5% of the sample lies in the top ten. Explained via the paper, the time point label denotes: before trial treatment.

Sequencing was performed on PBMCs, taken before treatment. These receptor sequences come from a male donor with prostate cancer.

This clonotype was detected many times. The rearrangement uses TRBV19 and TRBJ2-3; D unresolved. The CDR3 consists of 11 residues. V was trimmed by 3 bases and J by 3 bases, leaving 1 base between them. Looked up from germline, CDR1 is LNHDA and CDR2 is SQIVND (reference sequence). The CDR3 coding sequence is TGTGCCAGTAGTATTACAGATACGCAGTATTTT. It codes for CASSITDTQYF.

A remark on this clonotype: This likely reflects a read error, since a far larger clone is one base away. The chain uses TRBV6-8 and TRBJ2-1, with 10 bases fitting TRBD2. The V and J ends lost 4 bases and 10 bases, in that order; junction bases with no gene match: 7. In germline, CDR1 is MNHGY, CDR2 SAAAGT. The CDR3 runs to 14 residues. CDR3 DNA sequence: TGTGCCAGCAGTTTAGCGGGGGGATACTACGAGCAGTTCTTC. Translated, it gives CASSLAGGYYEQFF.

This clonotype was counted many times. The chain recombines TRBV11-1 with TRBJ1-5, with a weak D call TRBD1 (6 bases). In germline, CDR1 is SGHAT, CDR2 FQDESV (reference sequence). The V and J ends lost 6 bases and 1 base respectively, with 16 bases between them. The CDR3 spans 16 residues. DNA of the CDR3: TGTGCCAGCAGGGATAAAGGGGGTGAGAGCAATCAGCCCCAGCATTTT. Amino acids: CASRDKGGESNQPQHF.

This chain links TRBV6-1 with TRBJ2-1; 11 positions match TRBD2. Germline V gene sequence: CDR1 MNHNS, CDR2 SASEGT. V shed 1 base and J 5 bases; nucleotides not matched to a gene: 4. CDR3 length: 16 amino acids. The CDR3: CASSEEASGGNNEQFF. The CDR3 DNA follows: TGTGCCAGCAGTGAAGAGGCTAGCGGGGGGAACAATGAGCAGTTCTTC.

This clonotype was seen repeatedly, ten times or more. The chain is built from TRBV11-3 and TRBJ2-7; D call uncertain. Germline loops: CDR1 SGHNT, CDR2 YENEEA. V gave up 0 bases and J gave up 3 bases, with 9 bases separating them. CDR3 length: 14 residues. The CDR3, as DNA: TGTGCCAGCAGCTTAGAAAGCTCGGTCTACGAGCAGTACTTC. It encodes CASSLESSVYEQYF.

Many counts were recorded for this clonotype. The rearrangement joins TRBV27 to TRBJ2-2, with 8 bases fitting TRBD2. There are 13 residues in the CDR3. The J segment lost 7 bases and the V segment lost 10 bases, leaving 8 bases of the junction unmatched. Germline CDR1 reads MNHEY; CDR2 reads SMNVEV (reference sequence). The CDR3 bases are TGTGCCACCCAGCGGGGGACCGACGGGGAGCTGTTTTTT. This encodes CATQRGTDGELFF.

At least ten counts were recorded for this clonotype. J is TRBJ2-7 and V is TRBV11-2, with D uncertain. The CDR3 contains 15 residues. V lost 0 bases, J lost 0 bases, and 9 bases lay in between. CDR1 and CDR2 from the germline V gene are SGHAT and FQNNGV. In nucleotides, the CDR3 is TGTGCCAGCAGCTTAGATCGGGCAATCTCCTACGAGCAGTACTTC. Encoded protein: CASSLDRAISYEQYF.